The clone carrying this T cell receptor (beta chain) showed up many times. Its antigen is unknown. Trimming removed 2 bases at V and 6 bases at J, with 14 bases between. The length of the CDR3 is 13 residues. The V gene's germline CDR1 is DFQATT and CDR2 SNEGSKA (reference sequence). The yield of each sequencing run was over 160 million TCR-beta sequences from 15-18 subjects. TCRdb processed the 5' RACE reads anew with MiXCR; each CDR3 protein has one entry. The table lists tens of thousands of distinct CDR3 sequences, roughly 5% of them singletons. The data were taken from a study of neurological immune-mediated disorders. Study outcomes and limitations: The expanded clones of different subjects shared no CDR3 amino acid sequences (suggesting private repertoires in all groups).

Sequences were obtained from PBMCs. The chain couples TRBV20-1 to TRBJ2-7, with D perhaps matching TRBD2 (5 bases). The clonotype was recovered from a man aged 18 to 29 with multiple sclerosis. The CDR3 bases are TGCAGTGCTAGATCACCGGGGTCGGGCGAGCAGTACTTC. Translated, it gives CSARSPGSGEQYF.